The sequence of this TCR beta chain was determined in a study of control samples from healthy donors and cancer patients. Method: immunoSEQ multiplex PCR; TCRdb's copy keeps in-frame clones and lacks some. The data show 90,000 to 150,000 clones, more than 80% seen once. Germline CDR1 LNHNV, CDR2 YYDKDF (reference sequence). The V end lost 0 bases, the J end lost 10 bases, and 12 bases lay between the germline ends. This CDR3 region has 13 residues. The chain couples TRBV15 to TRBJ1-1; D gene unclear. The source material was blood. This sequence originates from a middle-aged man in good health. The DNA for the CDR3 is TGTGCCACCAGCAGAGATTACGGGGTAGGAGCTTTCTTT. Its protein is CATSRDYGVGAFF. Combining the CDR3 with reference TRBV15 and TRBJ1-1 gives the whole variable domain DAMVIQNPRYQVTQFGKPVTLSCSQTLNHNVMYWYQQKSSQAPKLLFHYYDKDFNNEADTPDNFQSRRPNTSFCFLDIRSPGLGDTAMYLCATSRDYGVGAFFGQGTRLTVV.